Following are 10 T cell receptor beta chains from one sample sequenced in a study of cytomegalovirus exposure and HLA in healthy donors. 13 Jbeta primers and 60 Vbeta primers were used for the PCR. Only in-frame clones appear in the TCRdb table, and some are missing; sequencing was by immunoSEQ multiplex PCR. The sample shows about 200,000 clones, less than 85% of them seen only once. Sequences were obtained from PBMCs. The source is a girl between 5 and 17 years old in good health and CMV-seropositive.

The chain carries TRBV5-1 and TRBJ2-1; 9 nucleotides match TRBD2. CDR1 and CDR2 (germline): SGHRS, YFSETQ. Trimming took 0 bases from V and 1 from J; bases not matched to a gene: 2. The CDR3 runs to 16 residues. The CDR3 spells CASSLGLAESYNEQFF. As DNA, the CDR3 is TGCGCCAGCAGCTTGGGACTAGCGGAATCCTACAATGAGCAGTTCTTC.

DNA for the CDR3: TGCAGCGACAGCGGGGGGGGCAGTTACAATGAGCAGTTCTTC. Its translation is CSDSGGGSYNEQFF. The V and J genes are TRBV29-1 and TRBJ2-1; the match to TRBD2 covers 10 bases. Unmatched junction bases numbered 7, after V lost 7 bases and J lost 4 bases. The CDR3 runs 14 residues. Germline CDR1 and CDR2: SQVTM and ANQGSEA.

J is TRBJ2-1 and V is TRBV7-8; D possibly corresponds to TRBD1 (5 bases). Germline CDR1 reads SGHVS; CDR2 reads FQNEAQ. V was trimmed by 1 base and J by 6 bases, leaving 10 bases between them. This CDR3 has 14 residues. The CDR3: CASSLGRVPNEQFF. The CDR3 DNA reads TGTGCCAGCAGCTTAGGCAGGGTCCCCAATGAGCAGTTCTTC. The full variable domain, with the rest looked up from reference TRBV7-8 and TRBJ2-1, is GAGVSQSPRYKVAKRGQDVALRCDPISGHVSLFWYQQALGQGPEFLTYFQNEAQLDKSGLPSDRFFAERPEGSVSTLKIQRTQQEDSAVYLCASSLGRVPNEQFFGPGTRLTVL.

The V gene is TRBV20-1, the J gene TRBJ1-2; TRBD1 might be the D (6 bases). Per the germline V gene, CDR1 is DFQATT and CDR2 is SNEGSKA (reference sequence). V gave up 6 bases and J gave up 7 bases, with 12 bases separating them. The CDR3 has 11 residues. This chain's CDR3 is CSATRGVGYTF. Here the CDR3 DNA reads TGCAGTGCAACCAGGGGTGTTGGCTACACCTTC.

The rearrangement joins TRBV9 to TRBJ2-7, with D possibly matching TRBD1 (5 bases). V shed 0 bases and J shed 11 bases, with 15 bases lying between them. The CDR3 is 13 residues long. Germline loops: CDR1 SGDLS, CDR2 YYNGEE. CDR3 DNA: TGTGCCAGCAGCGTAGCTGGGCAGGGTCAGGAGTACTTC. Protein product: CASSVAGQGQEYF.

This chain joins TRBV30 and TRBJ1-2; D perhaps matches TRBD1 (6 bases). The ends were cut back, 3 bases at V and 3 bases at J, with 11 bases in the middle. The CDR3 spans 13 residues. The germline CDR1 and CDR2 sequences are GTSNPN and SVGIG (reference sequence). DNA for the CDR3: TGTGCCTGGAGCCCCGGACAGTACTATGGCTACACCTTC. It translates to CAWSPGQYYGYTF. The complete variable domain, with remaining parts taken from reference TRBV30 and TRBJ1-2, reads SQTIHQWPATLVQPVGSPLSLECTVEGTSNPNLYWYRQAAGRGLQLLFYSVGIGQISSEVPQNLSASRPQDRQFILSSKKLLLSDSGFYLCAWSPGQYYGYTFGSGTRLTVV.

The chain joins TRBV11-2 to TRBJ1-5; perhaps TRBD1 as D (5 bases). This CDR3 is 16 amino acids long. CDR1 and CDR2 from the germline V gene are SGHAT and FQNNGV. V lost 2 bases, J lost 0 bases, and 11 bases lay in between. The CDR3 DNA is TGTGCCAGCAGCTTACGGGGGGACGATAGCAATCAGCCCCAGCATTTT. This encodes CASSLRGDDSNQPQHF.

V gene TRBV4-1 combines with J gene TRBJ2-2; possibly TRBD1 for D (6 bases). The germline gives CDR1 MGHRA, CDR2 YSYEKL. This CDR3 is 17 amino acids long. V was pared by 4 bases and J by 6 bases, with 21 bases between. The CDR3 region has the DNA TGCGCCAGCAGCCGACGGGGACACCAGGGGCAGGCCGGGGAGCTGTTTTTT. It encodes CASSRRGHQGQAGELFF.

The CDR3 is CASSSGQGAHEQYF. In nucleotides, the CDR3 is TGTGCCAGCAGCTCAGGACAGGGGGCCCACGAGCAGTACTTC. V usage is TRBV7-9 and J usage is TRBJ2-7, with 11 bases that match TRBD1. V gave up 4 bases and J gave up 5 bases; unmatched junction bases: 4. This CDR3 has 14 amino acids. Germline values: CDR1 SEHNR, CDR2 FQNEAQ (reference sequence).

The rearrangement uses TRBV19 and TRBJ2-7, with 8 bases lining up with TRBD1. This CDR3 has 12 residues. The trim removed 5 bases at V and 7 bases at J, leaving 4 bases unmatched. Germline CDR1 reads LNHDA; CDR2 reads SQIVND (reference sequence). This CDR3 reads CASSQGAGEQYF. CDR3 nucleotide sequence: TGTGCCAGTAGTCAGGGGGCTGGGGAGCAGTACTTC.